The rows below give T cell receptor beta chains drawn from one sample of a study of control samples from healthy donors and cancer patients. Repertoires were generated with immunoSEQ multiplex PCR, while TCRdb's copy carries only in-frame clones and drops some. The sample includes tens of thousands of clones, 87% of them seen just once. Sequencing used blood. The origin of the receptors is a man in his fifties in good health. Both conserved end residues are trimmed from each CDR3. Each record gives: CDR3 length, V gene, CDR3 protein.

length: 14; V: TRBV7-2; CDR3: ASSWSSGRVPYEQY
length: 14; V: TRBV5-1; CDR3: ASSEGTGGSNQPQH
length: 13; V: TRBV27; CDR3: ASRGVDRAYSPLH
length: 14; V: TRBV11-3; CDR3: ASSEDGLAGGGTQY
length: 12; V: TRBV10-1; CDR3: ASSESTAITEAF
length: 14; V: TRBV6-6; CDR3: ASSSLGTSGSKTQY
length: 13; V: TRBV5-1; CDR3: ASSDAAGRNYGYT
length: 14; V: TRBV9; CDR3: ASSSGGGAVNSPLH
length: 12; V: TRBV7-2; CDR3: ASSLAAGSYEQY
length: 12; V: TRBV5-4; CDR3: ASSLRLPSLGYT
length: 13; V: TRBV5-1; CDR3: ASSFTGAGVETQY
length: 11; V: TRBV30; CDR3: ALQGRRNSPLH
length: 11; V: TRBV4-3; CDR3: ASSQVLGTEAF
length: 11; V: TRBV7-8; CDR3: ASQSSRNTEAF
length: 13; V: TRBV6-5; CDR3: ASSPVGTGIYEQF
length: 13; V: TRBV7-2; CDR3: ASSLGGTTNQPQH
length: 14; V: TRBV6-5; CDR3: ASSYSAGSGANVLT
length: 14; V: TRBV18; CDR3: ASSPPRDRGYNEQF
length: 13; V: TRBV4-1; CDR3: ASSRPDRVNYGYT
length: 11; V: TRBV30; CDR3: AWSWDRAYEQY
length: 14; V: TRBV4-1; CDR3: ASSHVQGRGNQPQH
length: 14; V: TRBV6-6; CDR3: ASSYPAALAYNEQF
length: 13; V: TRBV24-1; CDR3: ATSDLGTDTDTQY
length: 10; V: TRBV25-1; CDR3: ASSEARNTIY
length: 11; V: TRBV19; CDR3: ASSRTSGKEQF
length: 10; V: TRBV19; CDR3: ASSIGNTEAF
length: 13; V: TRBV7-2; CDR3: ASSPMGGGYYGYT
length: 13; V: TRBV5-1; CDR3: ASSFVGNQNTEAF
length: 10; V: TRBV18; CDR3: ASAGGAGELF
length: 13; V: TRBV4-2; CDR3: ASSQDGGRGYGYT
length: 11; V: TRBV11-2; CDR3: ASSRDNQETQY
length: 14; V: TRBV3-1/TRBV3-2; CDR3: ASSQGQRGNTGELF
length: 12; V: TRBV5-1; CDR3: ASSLELTNEKLF
length: 13; V: TRBV6-4; CDR3: ASTYRQGPNEKLF
length: 15; V: TRBV7-2; CDR3: ASSFGPQGARFGTQY
length: 16; V: TRBV19; CDR3: ASTFGTSGGAGTDTQY
length: 13; V: TRBV4-3; CDR3: ASSPGQGADSPLH
length: 12; V: TRBV5-6; CDR3: ASSPGLYTGELF
length: 11; V: TRBV12-3/TRBV12-4; CDR3: ASSSAVNTEAF
length: 16; V: TRBV27; CDR3: ASSSAGSRGRDKNIQY
length: 12; V: TRBV6-2/TRBV6-3; CDR3: ASSSLHVSYEQY
length: 13; V: TRBV19; CDR3: ASSPNPGTPDTQY
length: 16; V: TRBV18; CDR3: ASSPWAQGASGANVLT
length: 12; V: TRBV20-1; CDR3: SASSQEIPYEQY
length: 13; V: TRBV18; CDR3: ASSPSSTSGNTIY
length: 13; V: TRBV9; CDR3: ASSPWDRQLYRYT
length: 8; V: TRBV29-1; CDR3: SVATREQF
length: 12; V: TRBV28; CDR3: ASRRGQGTYGYT
length: 12; V: TRBV5-4; CDR3: ASSLRDKNSPLH
length: 11; V: TRBV9; CDR3: ASSPGVTDEQY
length: 13; V: TRBV5-1; CDR3: ASSFASGVRETQY
length: 14; V: TRBV19; CDR3: ASSIPSGAKNTEAF